The next 7 T cell receptor beta chains were all read from a single sample in a study of immune cell composition in non-small cell lung cancer (dated by TCRdb to the late 2010s). Normal lung samples came from the same patient and were non-adjacent lung tissue collected as far from the tumour as possible, with a minimum distance of 3 cm. Library generation was performed with the immunoSEQ multiplex PCR assay. Held by TCRdb, this immuneACCESS table contains in-frame sequences only and omits some clones. Under half of the omission traces to an unresolved V gene where checked; the cause of the rest is unknown. For this sample the table gives under 20,000 clones, of which more than 60% were detected only once. 9.8% of the sample goes to the ten largest clones. The data also belong to a second study, concerning CD4 T cells in lung cancer.

The sequenced sample was non-adjacent lung tissue. These receptors were taken from a human donor with non-small cell lung cancer.

The J gene is TRBJ1-1, the V gene TRBV7-2; possible D gene TRBD1, 5 bases. Germline V CDR1 and CDR2: SGHTA, FQGNSA. The CDR3 runs to 16 residues. Deletions cut 1 base from V and 1 base from J, with 13 bases between. In DNA form, the CDR3 reads TGTGCCAGCAGCTTAGGTGGGGGACGGAGGAACACTGAAGCTTTCTTT. Encoded protein: CASSLGGGRRNTEAFF. Complete variable domain (other parts from reference TRBV7-2 and TRBJ1-1): GAGVSQSPSNKVTEKGKDVELRCDPISGHTALYWYRQSLGQGLEFLIYFQGNSAPDKSGLPSDRFSAERTGGSVSTLTIQRTQQEDSAVYLCASSLGGGRRNTEAFFGQGTRLTVV.

The rearrangement uses TRBV6-1 and TRBJ1-2; D may be TRBD1 (5 bases). V dropped 2 bases and J dropped 8 bases, with 12 bases sitting between them. The CDR3 has 13 residues. The germline V gene encodes CDR1 MNHNS and CDR2 SASEGT. The CDR3 DNA follows: TGTGCCAGCAGTGAAAGAGGGGCGGCCGGCTACACCTTC. It encodes CASSERGAAGYTF.

J is TRBJ2-3 and V is TRBV9; 13 nucleotides match TRBD2. With V trimmed by 3 bases and J by 5 bases, 9 bases remained unmatched. The CDR3 is made up of 17 amino acids. The germline V gene encodes CDR1 SGDLS and CDR2 YYNGEE. CDR3 amino acids: CASSAPTTSGGGDTQYF. The CDR3 DNA sequence: TGTGCCAGCAGCGCTCCGACCACTAGCGGGGGGGGAGATACGCAGTATTTT.

The genes are TRBV18 and TRBJ2-1, with D tentatively TRBD1 (5 bases). CDR1 is KGHSH and CDR2 is LQKENI in the germline V gene. Trimming pared 10 bases from V and 8 bases from J, leaving 24 bases between. The length of the CDR3 is 15 residues. The CDR3 region is CATKISIGELDEQFF. DNA for the CDR3: TGTGCCACCAAAATTTCTATAGGGGAATTAGATGAGCAGTTCTTC.

This sequence joins TRBV14 and TRBJ1-1; D is unresolved. Germline CDR1 reads SGHDN; CDR2 reads FVKESK. The CDR3 consists of 13 residues. V gave up 4 bases and J gave up 4 bases, with 10 bases separating them. The CDR3 DNA is TGTGCCAGCAGCCTTACGGGGAGCACTGAAGCTTTCTTT. Translated: CASSLTGSTEAFF.

The chain carries TRBV18 and TRBJ1-2; D is unresolved. Germline V gene sequence: CDR1 KGHSH, CDR2 LQKENI. This CDR3 is 13 amino acids long. V lost 3 bases, J lost 2 bases, and 7 bases lay in between. DNA for the CDR3: TGTGCCAGCTCACCCGAGTGGAACTATGGCTACACCTTC. This encodes CASSPEWNYGYTF. Full variable domain (missing parts from reference TRBV18 and TRBJ1-2): NAGVMQNPRHLVRRRGQEARLRCSPMKGHSHVYWYRQLPEEGLKFMVYLQKENIIDESGMPKERFSAEFPKEGPSILRIQQVVRGDSAAYFCASSPEWNYGYTFGSGTRLTVV.

The chain combines TRBV6-5 with TRBJ1-2, with D perhaps matching TRBD1 (6 bases). Trimming took off 6 bases at V and 2 bases at J, with 10 bases between the two ends. The CDR3 has 13 residues. Germline V gives CDR1 MNHEY, CDR2 SVGAGI. Written as DNA, the CDR3 is TGTGCCAGCAGAACCACAGGGAACTATGGCTACACCTTC. This sequence encodes CASRTTGNYGYTF.